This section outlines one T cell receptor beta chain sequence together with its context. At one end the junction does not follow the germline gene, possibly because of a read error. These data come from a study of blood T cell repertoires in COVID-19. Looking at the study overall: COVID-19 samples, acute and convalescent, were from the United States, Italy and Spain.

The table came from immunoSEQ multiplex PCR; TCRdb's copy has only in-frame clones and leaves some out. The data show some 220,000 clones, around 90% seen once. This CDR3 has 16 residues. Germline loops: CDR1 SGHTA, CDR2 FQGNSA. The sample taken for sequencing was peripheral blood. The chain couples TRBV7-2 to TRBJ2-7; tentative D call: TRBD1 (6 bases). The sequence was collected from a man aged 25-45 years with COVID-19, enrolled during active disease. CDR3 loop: CASSLENYGRGYEQYF. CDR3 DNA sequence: TGTGCCAGCAGCTTAGAGAATTATGGCAGGGGCTACGAGCAATACTTC.